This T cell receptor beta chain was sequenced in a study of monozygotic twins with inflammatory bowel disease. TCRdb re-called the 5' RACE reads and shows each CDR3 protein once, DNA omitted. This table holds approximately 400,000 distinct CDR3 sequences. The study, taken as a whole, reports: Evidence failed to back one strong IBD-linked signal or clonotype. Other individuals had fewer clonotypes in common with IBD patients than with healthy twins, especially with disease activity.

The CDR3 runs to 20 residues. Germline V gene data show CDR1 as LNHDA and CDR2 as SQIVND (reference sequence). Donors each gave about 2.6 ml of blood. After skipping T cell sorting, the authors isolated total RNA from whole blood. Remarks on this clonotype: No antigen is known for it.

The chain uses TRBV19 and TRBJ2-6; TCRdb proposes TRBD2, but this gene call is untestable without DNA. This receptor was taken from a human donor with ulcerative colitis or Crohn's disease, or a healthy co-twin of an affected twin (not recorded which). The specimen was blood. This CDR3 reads CASSIDFASGGGAGANVLTF.